This T cell receptor (beta chain) is drawn from a study of cytomegalovirus exposure and HLA in healthy donors. The study, taken as a whole, reports: Reports credit the classifier with highly specific, highly sensitive diagnosis of cytomegalovirus status. Among TCR beta chains, those listed as cytomegalovirus-associated numbered some 170. The tendency of first-cohort TCR clusters to co-occur in the 120 or so validation repertoires was the finding of a later analysis. In vitro checks showed that a few CMV-associated chains really do target CMV antigens.

The CDR3 has 17 residues. CDR1 and CDR2 (germline): GTSNPN, SVGIG (reference sequence). With V trimmed by 4 bases and J by 4 bases, 13 bases remained unmatched. Profiling relied on immunoSEQ multiplex PCR, and the TCRdb table lists in-frame clones only, not all of them. The profile shows around 150,000 clones, approximately 86% of them singletons. For this clone: Its antigen is unidentified.

The chain couples TRBV30 to TRBJ1-6; 7 bases align to TRBD1. The sequencing sample was made of PBMCs. The clonotype was recovered from a man aged 30 to 39 in good health and CMV-seropositive. The CDR3 DNA sequence: TGTGCCTGGATTAACAGGGGACTCTCCTTTTATAATTCACCCCTCCACTTT. Translated, it gives CAWINRGLSFYNSPLHF.